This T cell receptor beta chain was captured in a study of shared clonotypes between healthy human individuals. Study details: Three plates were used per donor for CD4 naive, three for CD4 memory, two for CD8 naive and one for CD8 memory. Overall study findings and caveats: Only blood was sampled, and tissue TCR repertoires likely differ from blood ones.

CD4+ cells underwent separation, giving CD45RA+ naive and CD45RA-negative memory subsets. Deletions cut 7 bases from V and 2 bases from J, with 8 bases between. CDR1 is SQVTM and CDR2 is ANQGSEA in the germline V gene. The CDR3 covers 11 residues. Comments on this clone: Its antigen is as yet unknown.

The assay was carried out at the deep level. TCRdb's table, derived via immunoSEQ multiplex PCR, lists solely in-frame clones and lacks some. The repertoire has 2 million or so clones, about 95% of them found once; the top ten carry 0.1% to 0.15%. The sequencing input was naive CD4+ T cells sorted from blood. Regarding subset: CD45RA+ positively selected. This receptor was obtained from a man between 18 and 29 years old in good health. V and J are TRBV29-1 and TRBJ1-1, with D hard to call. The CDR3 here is CSAEHNTEAFF. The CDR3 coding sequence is TGCAGCGCTGAGCATAACACTGAAGCTTTCTTT.